What follows are 28 T cell receptor beta chains derived from one specimen sequenced in a study of long-term antiretroviral therapy in people with HIV. At survey level, the immunoSEQ assay was run in its v3.0 version. The method was immunoSEQ multiplex PCR; TCRdb's version includes in-frame clones alone and lacks a portion of them. This repertoire shows around 30,000 clones, 70% to 90% found once; its top ten account for around 4.4%. This sample comprised unsorted PBMCs, obtained around 3.3 years after starting antiretroviral therapy. Receptor source: a young man with HIV.

CDR3 nucleotide sequence: TGTGCCAGTAGCGACACCTACACAGATACGCAGTATTTT. This sequence encodes CASSDTYTDTQYF. The V call is TRBV19, the J call TRBJ2-3; no firm D call. CDR3 length: 13 amino acids. Trimming left V 6 bases short and J 2 bases short, with 9 bases between. Germline values: CDR1 LNHDA, CDR2 SQIVND (reference sequence). The full variable domain, with the rest looked up from reference TRBV19 and TRBJ2-3, is DGGITQSPKYLFRKEGQNVTLSCEQNLNHDAMYWYRQDPGQGLRLIYYSQIVNDFQKGDIAEGYSVSREKKESFPLTVTSAQKNPTAFYLCASSDTYTDTQYFGPGTRLTVL.

This sequence joins TRBV19 and TRBJ1-5; 7 positions match TRBD1. The CDR3 runs 15 residues. Germline assignment: CDR1 LNHDA and CDR2 SQIVND (reference sequence). The trim removed 4 bases at V and 6 bases at J, leaving 9 bases unmatched. In nucleotides, the CDR3 is TGTGCCAGTAGTACCCAGACAGGGACGGGTCAGCCCCAGCATTTT. Amino acid sequence: CASSTQTGTGQPQHF.

This chain uses TRBV29-1 with TRBJ2-2; D is unclear. V was pared by 7 bases and J by 7 bases, with 10 bases between. Looked up from germline, CDR1 is SQVTM and CDR2 is ANQGSEA. This CDR3 is built from 11 residues. This chain's CDR3 is CSAVRLGELFF. CDR3 nucleotides: TGCAGCGCCGTACGTCTCGGGGAGCTGTTTTTT.

The chain has TRBV9 and TRBJ2-1, with D perhaps matching TRBD1 or TRBD2 (5 bases each). V was clipped by 0 bases and J by 7 bases, with 11 bases between them. CDR3 size: 14 residues. CDR1 is SGDLS, CDR2 YYNGEE, per germline. For the CDR3, the DNA is TGTGCCAGCAGCGTAGGGGTGGGGGAGAATGAGCAGTTCTTC. Protein: CASSVGVGENEQFF.

The chain is built from TRBV5-5 and TRBJ2-7, with unresolved D. Germline values: CDR1 SGHKS, CDR2 YYEKEE (reference sequence). Trimming took off 1 base at V and 0 bases at J, with 11 bases between the two ends. There are 15 residues in the CDR3. The CDR3 DNA follows: TGTGCCAGCAGCTTGACAGACGGTTACTCCTACGAGCAGTACTTC. It codes for CASSLTDGYSYEQYF.

This sequence joins TRBV19 and TRBJ1-5; 11 nucleotides line up with TRBD1. The CDR3 is 15 residues long. Germline V gene data show CDR1 as LNHDA and CDR2 as SQIVND (reference sequence). After removal of 8 bases from V and 4 bases from J, the junction contained 7 bases not matched to a gene. The CDR3 DNA follows: TGTGCCAGTTCTTTCGGACAGGGGGCAAATCAGCCCCAGCATTTT. Encoded protein: CASSFGQGANQPQHF.

V is TRBV2 and J is TRBJ2-1, with TRBD1 matching over 8 bases. Germline CDR1 is SNHLY and CDR2 is FYNNEI. V lost 6 bases, J lost 0 bases, and 7 bases stayed unmatched. The CDR3 is made up of 16 amino acids. This chain's CDR3 is CASRNRGKSSYNEQFF. The CDR3 DNA follows: TGTGCCAGCAGAAACAGGGGGAAGAGCTCCTACAATGAGCAGTTCTTC.

The chain joins TRBV29-1 to TRBJ2-1, with 9 bases fitting TRBD1. Trimming at V came to 7 bases and at J to 0 bases, leaving 19 bases not matched to a gene. Germline V gene lookup returns CDR1 SQVTM and CDR2 ANQGSEA. The CDR3 is made up of 19 amino acids. The CDR3 nucleotides read TGCAGCGCCAAAGAGGGAGGAACAGGGGGCCTCCTCTCCTACAATGAGCAGTTCTTC. It codes for CSAKEGGTGGLLSYNEQFF.

The chain employs TRBV19 and TRBJ1-1; 10 bases line up with TRBD1. Germline CDR1 and CDR2: LNHDA and SQIVND (reference sequence). The V and J ends lost 3 bases and 4 bases, in that order; junction bases with no gene match: 5. This CDR3 spans 15 amino acids. The CDR3, as DNA: TGTGCCAGTAGTATTAAGACAGGGGGCATCACTGAAGCTTTCTTT. It specifies CASSIKTGGITEAFF.

The chain is built from TRBV15 and TRBJ1-1, with no clear D. Trimming cost V 0 bases and J 5 bases, with 10 bases left between them. The germline CDR1 and CDR2 sequences are LNHNV and YYDKDF (reference sequence). CDR3 size: 14 residues. The DNA of the CDR3 is TGTGCCACCAGCAGAGATGCTGGGGAAACTGAAGCTTTCTTT. It specifies CATSRDAGETEAFF.

The V call is TRBV19, the J call TRBJ2-7; D is undetermined. Trimming left V 10 bases short and J 4 bases short, with 14 bases between. Germline assignment: CDR1 LNHDA and CDR2 SQIVND (reference sequence). CDR3 length equals 12 residues. The CDR3 DNA reads TGTGCCACCCAGAACGGCGCATACGAGCAGTACTTC. Amino acid sequence: CATQNGAYEQYF.

This clone has more than one count but fewer than ten. This chain uses TRBV28 with TRBJ1-1, with a possible D match to TRBD1 (5 bases). The CDR3 has 12 residues. Germline V gene sequence: CDR1 MDHEN, CDR2 SYDVKM. Trimming pared 5 bases from V and 6 bases from J, leaving 10 bases between. In nucleotides, the CDR3 is TGTGCCAGCAGTCGCAGGGACCCTGAAGCTTTCTTT. This sequence encodes CASSRRDPEAFF.

This clone was picked up one time. The chain couples TRBV5-4 to TRBJ2-5, with D perhaps assigned TRBD1 or TRBD2 (5 bases each). V shed 0 bases and J shed 6 bases, with 12 bases lying between them. This CDR3 spans 14 amino acids. CDR1 is SGHNT and CDR2 is YYREEE in the germline V gene (reference sequence). The DNA of the CDR3 is TGTGCCAGCAGCTTGGAGAGGGGAGTGAAGACCCAGTACTTC. Protein sequence: CASSLERGVKTQYF.

The chain carries TRBV11-2 and TRBJ1-1, with 8 bases lining up with TRBD1. Germline trimming cut 1 base from V and 1 base from J; bases unmatched to any gene: 11. The germline V gene encodes CDR1 SGHAT and CDR2 FQNNGV. The CDR3 has 18 residues. CDR3 protein: CASSLGTGTGKKNTEAFF. The CDR3 DNA reads TGTGCCAGCAGCTTAGGAACCGGGACAGGTAAGAAGAACACTGAAGCTTTCTTT.

The CDR3 DNA reads as TGTGCCAGCGTAGGGCAGGGCAATCAGCCCCAGCATTTT. It is translated as CASVGQGNQPQHF. The chain is built from TRBV18 and TRBJ1-5; D unclear. Germline V gene sequence: CDR1 KGHSH, CDR2 LQKENI. The V and J ends lost 8 bases and 2 bases respectively, with 10 bases between them. The CDR3 totals 13 residues.

The chain employs TRBV7-3 and TRBJ2-7; D is possibly TRBD1 (6 bases). In germline, CDR1 is SGHTA, CDR2 FQGTGA. V lost 5 bases and J 1 base, leaving 9 bases between the germline ends. The CDR3 is 13 residues long. CDR3 loop: CASSADSSYEQYF. CDR3 nucleotide sequence: TGTGCCAGCAGCGCGGACAGTTCCTACGAGCAGTACTTC.

The sample holds a few counts of this clone. The chain uses TRBV28 and TRBJ2-7; the match to TRBD1 covers 9 bases. Germline CDR1 MDHEN, CDR2 SYDVKM. J was trimmed by 5 bases and V by 11 bases; bases with no gene match: 13. This CDR3 comprises 14 residues. Written as DNA, the CDR3 is TGTGCCGGTAGTCGGACAGGGGAAAACAACGAGCAGTACTTC. The encoded protein is CAGSRTGENNEQYF.

CDR3 sequence: CASSGDRGSVVTEAFF. In DNA, the CDR3 is TGTGCCAGCAGTGGAGACAGGGGCAGCGTCGTCACTGAAGCTTTCTTT. The chain joins TRBV27 to TRBJ1-1; TRBD1 matches 8 bases. Germline V gene sequence: CDR1 MNHEY, CDR2 SMNVEV (reference sequence). The junction had 12 bases not matched to a gene; V was cut back by 5 bases and J by 4 bases. The CDR3 sequence is 16 residues long.

V gene TRBV7-9 combines with J gene TRBJ1-1; D call uncertain. The CDR3 extends over 12 amino acids. The germline V gene encodes CDR1 SEHNR and CDR2 FQNEAQ (reference sequence). Trimming took 1 base from V and 5 from J, leaving 5 bases between them. Written as DNA, the CDR3 is TGTGCCAGCAGCTTAGGCTTTACTGAAGCTTTCTTT. Translation: CASSLGFTEAFF.

The chain links TRBV7-9 to TRBJ1-5; 10 nucleotides align to TRBD1. The CDR3 sequence is 15 residues long. Germline V gene sequence: CDR1 SEHNR, CDR2 FQNEAQ (reference sequence). V shed 4 bases, J shed 4 bases, and the junction held 4 bases outside the gene matches. CDR3 in DNA: TGTGCCAGCAGCTGGGGACAGGGGTCAAATCAGCCCCAGCATTTT. Protein product: CASSWGQGSNQPQHF. Using reference TRBV7-9 and TRBJ1-5 for the parts outside the CDR3, the full variable domain is DTGVSQNPRHKITKRGQNVTFRCDPISEHNRLYWYRQTLGQGPEFLTYFQNEAQLEKSRLLSDRFSAERPKGSFSTLEIQRTEQGDSAMYLCASSWGQGSNQPQHFGDGTRLSIL.

V gene TRBV7-2 combines with J gene TRBJ1-1; D is possibly TRBD1 (6 bases). Germline CDR1 and CDR2: SGHTA and FQGNSA. Trimming removed 5 bases from V and 4 bases from J, with 14 bases in between. The CDR3 sequence is 14 residues long. DNA for the CDR3: TGTGCCAGCAGCGCCCGGGACACCCTCACTGAAGCTTTCTTT. Amino acids: CASSARDTLTEAFF.

The J gene is TRBJ1-2, the V gene TRBV4-1; D possibly corresponds to TRBD1 (6 bases). The V and J ends lost 0 bases and 0 bases respectively, with 11 bases between them. CDR1 MGHRA and CDR2 YSYEKL come from the germline V gene. CDR3 size: 16 residues. The CDR3 protein is CASSQETGPPNYGYTF. The CDR3 region has the DNA TGCGCCAGCAGCCAAGAGACAGGCCCCCCTAACTATGGCTACACCTTC.

CDR3 nucleotide sequence: TGTGCCAGTAGCTCTCCCCCGGGACAGGGATGGACTGAAGCTTTCTTT. The encoded protein is CASSSPPGQGWTEAFF. The rearrangement links TRBV19 to TRBJ1-1; TRBD1 agrees at 9 bases. Germline lookup yields CDR1 LNHDA and CDR2 SQIVND (reference sequence). V shed 6 bases, J shed 5 bases, and the junction held 13 bases outside the gene matches. There are 16 residues in the CDR3.

The V call is TRBV19, the J call TRBJ1-2; a weak D match, TRBD1 (5 bases). In germline, CDR1 is LNHDA, CDR2 SQIVND (reference sequence). The V end lost 2 bases, the J end lost 3 bases, and 25 bases lay between the germline ends. The CDR3 has 19 amino acids. The CDR3 DNA sequence: TGTGCCAGTAGTATAAGTTGGGCGGTGGGCAGAACGGGGGACTATGGCTACACCTTC. It encodes CASSISWAVGRTGDYGYTF. The whole variable domain, filled in from reference TRBV19 and TRBJ1-2, reads DGGITQSPKYLFRKEGQNVTLSCEQNLNHDAMYWYRQDPGQGLRLIYYSQIVNDFQKGDIAEGYSVSREKKESFPLTVTSAQKNPTAFYLCASSISWAVGRTGDYGYTFGSGTRLTVV.

This chain joins TRBV18 and TRBJ1-3; D is unclear. V was clipped by 6 bases and J by 6 bases, with 21 bases between them. This CDR3 has 16 amino acids. Germline lookup yields CDR1 KGHSH and CDR2 LQKENI. The CDR3 DNA is TGTGCCAGCTCTAGCACCCCTCCATCAAGGACAAACACCATATATTTT. This encodes CASSSTPPSRTNTIYF.

The chain employs TRBV7-9 and TRBJ1-5, with D perhaps matching TRBD1 (6 bases). The CDR3 extends over 14 amino acids. In germline, CDR1 is SEHNR, CDR2 FQNEAQ (reference sequence). Trimming cost V 3 bases and J 7 bases, with 13 bases left between them. This chain's CDR3 is CASSLGTGYQPQHF. The CDR3 DNA sequence: TGTGCCAGCAGCTTGGGTACAGGGTACCAGCCCCAGCATTTT.

The rearrangement joins TRBV7-9 to TRBJ2-7; D possibly uses TRBD1 or TRBD2 (6 bases each). Trimming took 5 bases from V and 3 from J, leaving 26 bases between them. This CDR3 has 18 amino acids. Germline V lookup: CDR1 SEHNR, CDR2 FQNEAQ (reference sequence). The CDR3: CASSIGGSSSEGLYEQYF. CDR3 coding DNA: TGTGCCAGCAGCATAGGGGGGTCTAGCTCGGAGGGCCTCTACGAGCAGTACTTC.

The chain joins TRBV6-6 to TRBJ2-2; D may be TRBD1 or TRBD2 (5 bases each). The germline V gene has CDR1 MNHNY and CDR2 SVGAGI (reference sequence). The germline V and J ends were trimmed by 2 bases and 4 bases, with 14 bases remaining between them. CDR3 length: 16 amino acids. This CDR3 reads CASSYAGDGPTGELFF. The CDR3 region has the DNA TGTGCCAGCAGTTACGCCGGGGACGGTCCCACCGGGGAGCTGTTTTTT.